The entry below describes one TCR beta chain. The V gene lost 9 bases and the J gene lost 6 bases, with 19 bases spanning the gap. The length of the CDR3 is 14 residues. This record comes from a study of CD8 T cells in Susac syndrome. RNA was extracted with the RNeasy kit, and a quantity of roughly 0.5 to 1 ug was reverse transcribed using random hexamers. TCRdb re-called the immunoSEQ multiplex PCR reads with MiXCR, one entry per CDR3 protein. The profile covers roughly 160,000 distinct CDR3 sequences, with around 95% appearing a single time and roughly 0.13% taken by the ten largest. The sequence came from a human donor in good health. Sample: CD4+ T cells from PBMCs. V is TRBV12-3 or TRBV12-4 and J is TRBJ2-3, with D maybe TRBD2 (5 bases). CDR3 residues: CASNYAGSSDTQYF. CDR3 bases: TGTGCCAGTAACTACGCTGGGAGCTCCGATACGCAGTATTTT.